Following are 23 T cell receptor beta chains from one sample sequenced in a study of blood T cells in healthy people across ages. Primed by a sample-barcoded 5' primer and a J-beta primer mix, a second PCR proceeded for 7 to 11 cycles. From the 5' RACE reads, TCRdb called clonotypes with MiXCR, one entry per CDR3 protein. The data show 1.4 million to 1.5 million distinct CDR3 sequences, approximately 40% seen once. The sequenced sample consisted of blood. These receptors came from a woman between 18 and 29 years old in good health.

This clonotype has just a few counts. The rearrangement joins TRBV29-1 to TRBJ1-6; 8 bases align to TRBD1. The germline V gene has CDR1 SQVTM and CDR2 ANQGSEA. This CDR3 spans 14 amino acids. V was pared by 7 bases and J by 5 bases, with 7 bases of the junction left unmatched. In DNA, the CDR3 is TGCAGCGCCCGGACAGGGCCCAATAATTCACCCCTCCACTTT. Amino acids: CSARTGPNNSPLHF.

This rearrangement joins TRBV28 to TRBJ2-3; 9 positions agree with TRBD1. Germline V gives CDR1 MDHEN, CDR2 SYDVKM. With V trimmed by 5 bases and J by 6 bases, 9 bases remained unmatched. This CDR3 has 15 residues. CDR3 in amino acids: CASSGGGQGSDTQYF. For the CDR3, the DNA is TGTGCCAGCAGTGGGGGGGGACAGGGATCGGATACGCAGTATTTT.

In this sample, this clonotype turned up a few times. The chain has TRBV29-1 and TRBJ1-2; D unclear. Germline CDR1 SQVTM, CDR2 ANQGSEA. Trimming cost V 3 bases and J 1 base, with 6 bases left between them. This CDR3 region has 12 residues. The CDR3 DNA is TGCAGCGTTGACTCTTTTAACTATGGCTACACCTTC. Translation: CSVDSFNYGYTF.

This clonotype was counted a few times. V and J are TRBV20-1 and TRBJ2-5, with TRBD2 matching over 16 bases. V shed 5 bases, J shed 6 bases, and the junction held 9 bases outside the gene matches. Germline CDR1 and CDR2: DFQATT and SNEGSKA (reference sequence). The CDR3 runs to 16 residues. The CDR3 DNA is TGCAGTGCTGGGACTAGCGGGAGGGCCAGTAGGCAGACCCAGTACTTC. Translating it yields CSAGTSGRASRQTQYF.

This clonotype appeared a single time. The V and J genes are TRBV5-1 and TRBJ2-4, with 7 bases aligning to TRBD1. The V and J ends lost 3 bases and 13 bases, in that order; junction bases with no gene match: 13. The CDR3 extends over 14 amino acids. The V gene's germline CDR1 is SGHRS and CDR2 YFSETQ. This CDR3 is CASSSGQAMPEQYF. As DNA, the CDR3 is TGCGCCAGCAGCTCCGGACAGGCAATGCCTGAGCAGTACTTC.

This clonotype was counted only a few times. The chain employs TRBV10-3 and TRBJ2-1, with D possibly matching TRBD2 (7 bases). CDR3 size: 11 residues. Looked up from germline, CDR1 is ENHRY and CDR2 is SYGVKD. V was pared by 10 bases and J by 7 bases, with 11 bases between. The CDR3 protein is CATGEGNEQFF. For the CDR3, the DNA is TGTGCCACAGGGGAGGGGAATGAGCAGTTCTTC.

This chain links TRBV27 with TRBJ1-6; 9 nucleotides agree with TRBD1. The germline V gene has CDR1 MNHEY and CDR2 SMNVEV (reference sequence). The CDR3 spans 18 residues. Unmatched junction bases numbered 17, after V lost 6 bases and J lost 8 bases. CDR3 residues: CASRTTRQGGPYDSPLHF. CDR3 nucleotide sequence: TGTGCCAGCAGGACCACCCGACAGGGGGGACCTTATGATTCACCCCTCCACTTT.

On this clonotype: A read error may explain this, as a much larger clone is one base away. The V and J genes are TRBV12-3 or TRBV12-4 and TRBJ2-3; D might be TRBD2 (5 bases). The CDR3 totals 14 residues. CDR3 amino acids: CASSRLSSIDTQYF. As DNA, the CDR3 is TGTGCCAGCAGTCGGTTGTCTAGCATAGATACGCAGTATTTT.

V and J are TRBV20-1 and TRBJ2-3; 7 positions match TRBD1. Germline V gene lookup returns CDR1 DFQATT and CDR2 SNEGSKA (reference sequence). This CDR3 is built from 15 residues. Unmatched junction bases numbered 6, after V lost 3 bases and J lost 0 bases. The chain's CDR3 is CSASTGQTSTDTQYF. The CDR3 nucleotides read TGCAGTGCTAGTACGGGACAGACGAGCACAGATACGCAGTATTTT.

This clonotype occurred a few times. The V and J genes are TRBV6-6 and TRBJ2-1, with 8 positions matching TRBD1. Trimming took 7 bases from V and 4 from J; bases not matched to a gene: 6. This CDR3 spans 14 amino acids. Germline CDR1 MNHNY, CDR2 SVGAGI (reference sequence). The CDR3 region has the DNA TGTGCCAGCACCCGGACAGGGCAGTACAATGAGCAGTTCTTC. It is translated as CASTRTGQYNEQFF.

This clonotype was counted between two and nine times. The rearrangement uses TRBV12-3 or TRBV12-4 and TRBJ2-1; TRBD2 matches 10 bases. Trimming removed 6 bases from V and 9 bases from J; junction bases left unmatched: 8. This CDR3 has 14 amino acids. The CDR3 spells CASRTSGAGGEQFF. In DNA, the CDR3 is TGTGCCAGCAGAACTAGCGGGGCGGGGGGTGAGCAGTTCTTC.

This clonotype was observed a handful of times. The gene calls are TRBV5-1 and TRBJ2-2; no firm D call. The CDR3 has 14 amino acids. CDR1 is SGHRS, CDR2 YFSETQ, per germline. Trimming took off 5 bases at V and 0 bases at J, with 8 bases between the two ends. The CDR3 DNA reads TGCGCCAGCAGGGAAAATGCGAACACCGGGGAGCTGTTTTTT. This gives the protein CASRENANTGELFF.

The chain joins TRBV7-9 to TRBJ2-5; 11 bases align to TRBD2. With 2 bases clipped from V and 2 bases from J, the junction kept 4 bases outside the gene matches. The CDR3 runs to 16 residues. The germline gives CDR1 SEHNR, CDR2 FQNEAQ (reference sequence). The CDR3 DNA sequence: TGTGCCAGCAGCTTATCTAGCGGGGGGTTACAAGAGACCCAGTACTTC. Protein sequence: CASSLSSGGLQETQYF. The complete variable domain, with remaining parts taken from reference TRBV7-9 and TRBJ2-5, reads DTGVSQNPRHKITKRGQNVTFRCDPISEHNRLYWYRQTLGQGPEFLTYFQNEAQLEKSRLLSDRFSAERPKGSFSTLEIQRTEQGDSAMYLCASSLSSGGLQETQYFGPGTRLLVL.

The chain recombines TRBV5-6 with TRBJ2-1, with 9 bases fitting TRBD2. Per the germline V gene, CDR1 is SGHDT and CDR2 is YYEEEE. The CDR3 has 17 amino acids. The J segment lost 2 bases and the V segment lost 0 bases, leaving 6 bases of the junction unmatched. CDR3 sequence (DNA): TGTGCCAGCAGCTTGGGAAGCGGGAGGATCCCCTACAATGAGCAGTTCTTC. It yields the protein CASSLGSGRIPYNEQFF.

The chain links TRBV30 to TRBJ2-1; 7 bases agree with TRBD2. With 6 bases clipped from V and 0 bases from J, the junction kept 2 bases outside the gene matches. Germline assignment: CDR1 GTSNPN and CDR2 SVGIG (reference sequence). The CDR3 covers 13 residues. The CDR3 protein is CACRTSSYNEQFF. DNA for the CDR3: TGTGCCTGTCGGACTAGCTCCTACAATGAGCAGTTCTTC.

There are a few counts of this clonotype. The CDR3 loop reads CSASDPGLESNYNEQFF. The CDR3 DNA follows: TGCAGTGCTAGTGACCCCGGACTAGAATCTAACTACAATGAGCAGTTCTTC. This chain uses TRBV20-1 with TRBJ2-1; 7 nucleotides line up with TRBD2. After removal of 3 bases from V and 3 bases from J, the junction contained 14 bases not matched to a gene. The CDR3 runs 17 residues. CDR1 and CDR2 from the germline V gene are DFQATT and SNEGSKA (reference sequence).

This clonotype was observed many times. CDR3 DNA sequence: TGCAGCGTGACAGCGTTCGGCTACGAGCAGTACTTC. Its translation: CSVTAFGYEQYF. The J gene is TRBJ2-7, the V gene TRBV29-1, with D possibly TRBD1 on 5 matching bases. Germline V gene sequence: CDR1 SQVTM, CDR2 ANQGSEA. This CDR3 has 12 amino acids. Trimming left V 6 bases short and J 3 bases short, with 12 bases between.

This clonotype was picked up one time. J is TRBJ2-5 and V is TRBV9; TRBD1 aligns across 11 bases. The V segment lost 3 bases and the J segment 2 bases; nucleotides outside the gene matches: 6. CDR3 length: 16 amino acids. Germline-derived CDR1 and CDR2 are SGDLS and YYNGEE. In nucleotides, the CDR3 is TGTGCCAGCAGCGACCACCGGGACAGGGGGCAAGAGACCCAGTACTTC. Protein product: CASSDHRDRGQETQYF.

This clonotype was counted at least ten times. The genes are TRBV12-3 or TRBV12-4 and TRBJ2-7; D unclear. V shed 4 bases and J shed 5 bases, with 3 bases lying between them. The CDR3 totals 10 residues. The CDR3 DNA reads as TGTGCCAGCAGTTATAACGAGCAGTACTTC. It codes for CASSYNEQYF.

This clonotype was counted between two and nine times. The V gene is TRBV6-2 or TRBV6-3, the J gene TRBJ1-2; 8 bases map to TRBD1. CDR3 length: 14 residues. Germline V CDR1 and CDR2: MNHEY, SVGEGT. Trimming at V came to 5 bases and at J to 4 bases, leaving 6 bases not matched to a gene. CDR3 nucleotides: TGTGCCAGCAGTCGGACAGGGAACCGCTATGGCTACACCTTC. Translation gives CASSRTGNRYGYTF.

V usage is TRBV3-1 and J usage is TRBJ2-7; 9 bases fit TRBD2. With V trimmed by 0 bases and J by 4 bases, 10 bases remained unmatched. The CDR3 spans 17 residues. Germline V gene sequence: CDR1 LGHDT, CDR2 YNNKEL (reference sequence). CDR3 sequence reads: CASSQDPFSGGRYEQYF. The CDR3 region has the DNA TGTGCCAGCAGCCAAGATCCCTTTAGCGGGGGCAGATACGAGCAGTACTTC.

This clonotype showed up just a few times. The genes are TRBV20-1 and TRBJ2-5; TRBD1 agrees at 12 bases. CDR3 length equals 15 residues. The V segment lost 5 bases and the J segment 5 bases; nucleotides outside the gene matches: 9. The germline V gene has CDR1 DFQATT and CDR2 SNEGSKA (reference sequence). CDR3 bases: TGCAGTGCTGTTACCGGGACAGGGGGCTGGGAGACCCAGTACTTC. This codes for CSAVTGTGGWETQYF.

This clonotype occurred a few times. CDR3 protein: CASSPPEEVINYGYTF. CDR3 bases: TGTGCCAGCAGCCCCCCGGAGGAGGTAATCAACTATGGCTACACCTTC. This rearrangement joins TRBV9 to TRBJ1-2; D is undetermined. Trimming stripped 4 bases from V and 2 bases from J, with 18 bases between. Germline V gives CDR1 SGDLS, CDR2 YYNGEE. CDR3 length equals 16 residues.